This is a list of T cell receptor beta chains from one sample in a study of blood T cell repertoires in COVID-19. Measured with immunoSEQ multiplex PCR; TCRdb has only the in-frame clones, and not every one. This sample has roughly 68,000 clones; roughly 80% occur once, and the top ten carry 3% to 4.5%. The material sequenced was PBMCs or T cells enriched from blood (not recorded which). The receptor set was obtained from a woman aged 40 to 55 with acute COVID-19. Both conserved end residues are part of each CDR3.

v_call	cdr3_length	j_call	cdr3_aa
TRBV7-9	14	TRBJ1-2	CASSLGTANYGYTF
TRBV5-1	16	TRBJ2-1	CASRLDGTGNYNEQFF
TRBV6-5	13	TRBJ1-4	CASSRGRTEKLFF
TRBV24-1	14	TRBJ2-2	CATARGDNTGELFF
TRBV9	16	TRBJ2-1	CASSSGTSGRANEQFF
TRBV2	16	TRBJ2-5	CASSRGLAGAGETQYF
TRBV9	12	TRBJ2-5	CASSDQGETQYF
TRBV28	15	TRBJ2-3	CASSLAGGPGDTQYF
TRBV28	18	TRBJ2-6	CASRPPGLSATRANVLTF
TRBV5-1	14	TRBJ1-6	CASSRGEENSPLHF
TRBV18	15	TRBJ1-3	CASSPQGSSGNTIYF
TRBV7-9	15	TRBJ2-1	CASSPGLAGGNEQFF
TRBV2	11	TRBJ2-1	CASSESREQFF
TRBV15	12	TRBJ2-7	CATSTERSEQYF
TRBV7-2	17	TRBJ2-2	CASSLRGAGVNTGELFF
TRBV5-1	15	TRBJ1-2	CASSSELSRYYGYTF
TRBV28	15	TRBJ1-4	CASSPPTGGQEKLFF
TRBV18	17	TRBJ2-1	CASSPFQRERSYNEQFF
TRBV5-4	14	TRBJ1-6	CASSFYRGGSPLHF
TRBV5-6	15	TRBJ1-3	CASSPTGGSGNTIYF
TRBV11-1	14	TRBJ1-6	CASSPQYGNSPLHF
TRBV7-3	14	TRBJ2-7	CASSFRAGGYEQYF
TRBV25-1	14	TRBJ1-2	CASRGRQGASGYTF
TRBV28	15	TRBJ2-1	CASSFRGLAGVGQFF
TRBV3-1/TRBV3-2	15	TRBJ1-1	CASSQMWGAGTEAFF
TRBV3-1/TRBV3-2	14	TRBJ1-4	CASSQKQGFEKLFF
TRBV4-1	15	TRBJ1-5	CASRLTVGLNQPQHF
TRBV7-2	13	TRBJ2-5	CASSLGGPETQYF
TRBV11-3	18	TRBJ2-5	CASSFLALAGAGEETQYF
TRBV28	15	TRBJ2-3	CASSLPTSGRDTQYF
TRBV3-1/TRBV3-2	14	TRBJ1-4	CASSREMVNEKLFF
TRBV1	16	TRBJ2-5	CTSSPTSGRAFQTQYF
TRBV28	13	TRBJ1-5	CASLYAGSQPQHF
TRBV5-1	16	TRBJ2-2	CASSPRQGSNTGELFF
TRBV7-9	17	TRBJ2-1	CASSLPSSGEPGNEQFF
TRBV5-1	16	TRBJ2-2	CASSLPGVGNTGELFF
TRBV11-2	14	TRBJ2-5	CASSLRTGLETQYF
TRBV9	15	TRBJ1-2	CASSAPGTGTYGYTF
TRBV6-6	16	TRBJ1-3	CASSYSAGPSGNTIYF
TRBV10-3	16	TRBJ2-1	CAISEWVGRLENEQFF
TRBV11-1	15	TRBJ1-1	CASSLRQGGFDEAFF
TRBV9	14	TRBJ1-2	CASSVGQGTYGYTF
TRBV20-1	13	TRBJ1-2	CSASLQGGYGYTF
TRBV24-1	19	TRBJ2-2	CATSDYGLAGGPRTGELFF
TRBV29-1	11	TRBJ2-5	CSGGGGETQYF
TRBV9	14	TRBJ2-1	CASSFGTGGDEQFF
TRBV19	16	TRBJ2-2	CASSLRGTPHTGELFF
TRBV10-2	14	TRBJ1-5	CASSGTGPNQPQHF
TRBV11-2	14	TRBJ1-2	CASSGGGADYGYTF
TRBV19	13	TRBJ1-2	CASSIGRARGYTF